This T cell receptor beta chain was found in a study of blood T cells in healthy people across ages. Study-wide findings and caveats: Age showed a roughly linear inverse relationship with TCR beta diversity per million T cells. The CMV status of each donor remained undetermined, and this could have confounded shifts in expanded clonotypes.

The CDR3 covers 13 residues. CDR1 is SEHNR and CDR2 is FQNEAQ in the germline V gene (reference sequence). V shed 5 bases and J shed 6 bases, with 13 bases lying between them. Combining a sample-barcoded 5' primer with a J-beta primer mix, a second PCR ran for 7 to 11 cycles. Every single cDNA molecule received a tag from a template-switch adaptor with 12 random nucleotides. A single record per CDR3 protein comes from TCRdb applying MiXCR to the 5' RACE reads. The sample has 850,000 to 1,000,000 distinct CDR3 sequences, approximately 50% seen once; the top ten hold over 20%. For this clonotype: Its specificity is not known.

Donation came from healthy Caucasian individuals in Russia who were aged about 6 to 95. This TCR was sampled from a woman aged 55-70 years in good health. The sequenced sample was blood. This chain joins TRBV7-9 and TRBJ1-2; D call uncertain. CDR3 bases: TGTGCCAGCAGCCCACACCCACTGGATGGCTACACCTTC. Protein sequence: CASSPHPLDGYTF.